The sequence of this T cell receptor beta chain was determined in a study of T cell responses to AZD1222 COVID-19 vaccine. Study results and caveats: Vaccine-associated CD4 TCRs ranged over spike, dominating at 160-218 and 743-854. Baseline serostatus was positive in only a handful of AZD1222 recipients. Nearly half of spike-specific TCRs reportedly go after variant regions that carry no mutations. Clonal diversity was possibly underestimated, and white British individuals and females predominated among donors.

Points on this clone: Antigen: not known.

V lost 0 bases to trimming and J lost 7 bases, with 4 bases between them. The V gene's germline CDR1 is SGHNT and CDR2 YYREEE (reference sequence). This CDR3 has 12 residues. TCRdb's copy holds only in-frame clones and misses some; the assay was immunoSEQ multiplex PCR. Among 100,000 to 150,000 clones listed, 90% were seen once. The sequencing here drew on peripheral blood, taken on day 0 of AZD1222 vaccination. The source is an adult in good health. The V gene is TRBV5-4, the J gene TRBJ2-2; D unresolved. The CDR3, as DNA: TGTGCCAGCAGCTTGGTGATCGGGGAGCTGTTTTTT. Amino acid sequence: CASSLVIGELFF.